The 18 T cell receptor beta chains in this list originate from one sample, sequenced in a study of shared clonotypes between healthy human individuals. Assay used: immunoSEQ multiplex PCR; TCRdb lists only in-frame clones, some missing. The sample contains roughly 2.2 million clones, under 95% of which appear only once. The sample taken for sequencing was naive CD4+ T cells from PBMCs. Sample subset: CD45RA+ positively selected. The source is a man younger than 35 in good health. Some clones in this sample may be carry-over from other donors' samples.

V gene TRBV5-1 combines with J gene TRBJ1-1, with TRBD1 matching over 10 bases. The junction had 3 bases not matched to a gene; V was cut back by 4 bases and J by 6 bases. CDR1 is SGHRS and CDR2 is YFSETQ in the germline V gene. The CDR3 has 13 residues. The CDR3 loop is CASSPGQGSEAFF. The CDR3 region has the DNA TGCGCCAGCAGCCCGGGACAGGGGTCTGAAGCTTTCTTT. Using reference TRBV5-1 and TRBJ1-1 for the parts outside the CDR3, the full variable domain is KAGVTQTPRYLIKTRGQQVTLSCSPISGHRSVSWYQQTPGQGLQFLFEYFSETQRNKGNFPGRFSGRQFSNSRSEMNVSTLELGDSALYLCASSPGQGSEAFFGQGTRLTVV.

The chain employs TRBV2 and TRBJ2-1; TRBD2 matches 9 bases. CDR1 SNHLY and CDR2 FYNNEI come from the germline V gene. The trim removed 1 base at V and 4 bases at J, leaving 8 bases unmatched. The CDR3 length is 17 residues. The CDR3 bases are TGTGCCAGCAGTGAAGGGGTACTAGCGGGCCTATACAATGAGCAGTTCTTC. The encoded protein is CASSEGVLAGLYNEQFF.

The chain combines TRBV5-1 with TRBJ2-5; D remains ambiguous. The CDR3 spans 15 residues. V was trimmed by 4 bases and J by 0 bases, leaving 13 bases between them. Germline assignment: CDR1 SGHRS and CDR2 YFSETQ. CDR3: CASSPIDGYQETQYF. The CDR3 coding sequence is TGCGCCAGCAGCCCCATCGACGGGTACCAAGAGACCCAGTACTTC.

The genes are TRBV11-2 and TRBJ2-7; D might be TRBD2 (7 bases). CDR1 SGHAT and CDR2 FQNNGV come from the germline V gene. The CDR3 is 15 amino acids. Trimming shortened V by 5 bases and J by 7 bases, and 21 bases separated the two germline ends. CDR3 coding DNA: TGTGCCAGCAGCCCTATTCGGGGGGCGCCGGGGGAGCAGTACTTC. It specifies CASSPIRGAPGEQYF.

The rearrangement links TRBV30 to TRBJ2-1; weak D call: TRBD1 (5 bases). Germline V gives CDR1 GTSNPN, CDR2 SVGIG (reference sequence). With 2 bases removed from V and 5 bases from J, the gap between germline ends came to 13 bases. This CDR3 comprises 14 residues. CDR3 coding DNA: TGTGCCTGGAGTTTCGGCTTCAGGGACAATGAGCAGTTCTTC. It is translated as CAWSFGFRDNEQFF. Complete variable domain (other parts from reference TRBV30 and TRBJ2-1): SQTIHQWPATLVQPVGSPLSLECTVEGTSNPNLYWYRQAAGRGLQLLFYSVGIGQISSEVPQNLSASRPQDRQFILSSKKLLLSDSGFYLCAWSFGFRDNEQFFGPGTRLTVL.

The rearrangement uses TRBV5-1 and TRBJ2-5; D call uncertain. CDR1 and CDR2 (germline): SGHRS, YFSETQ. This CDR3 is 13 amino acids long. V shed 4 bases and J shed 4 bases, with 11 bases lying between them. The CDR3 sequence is CASSPPGSETQYF. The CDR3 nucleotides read TGCGCCAGCAGCCCCCCCGGGTCAGAGACCCAGTACTTC.

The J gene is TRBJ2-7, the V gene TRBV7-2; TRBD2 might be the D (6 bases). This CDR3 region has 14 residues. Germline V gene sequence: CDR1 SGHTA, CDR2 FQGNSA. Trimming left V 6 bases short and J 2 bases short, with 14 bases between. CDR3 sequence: CASSNAGGTYEQYF. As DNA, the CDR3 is TGTGCCAGCAGTAACGCCGGGGGAACCTACGAGCAGTACTTC.

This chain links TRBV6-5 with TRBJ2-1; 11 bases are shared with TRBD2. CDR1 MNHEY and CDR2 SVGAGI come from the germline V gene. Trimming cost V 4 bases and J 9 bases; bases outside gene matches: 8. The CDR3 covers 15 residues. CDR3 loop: CASSFSGRGSLEQFF. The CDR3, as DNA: TGTGCCAGCAGTTTTAGCGGGAGGGGTTCCCTTGAGCAGTTCTTC.

The CDR3 DNA reads TGCGCCAGCAGCTCTACTAGCGGGAGGGCGGCTACGCAGTATTTT. It codes for CASSSTSGRAATQYF. This chain joins TRBV5-1 and TRBJ2-3; 13 bases line up with TRBD2. CDR1 is SGHRS, CDR2 YFSETQ, per germline. There are 15 residues in the CDR3. V was clipped by 3 bases and J by 8 bases; unmatched bases: 6.

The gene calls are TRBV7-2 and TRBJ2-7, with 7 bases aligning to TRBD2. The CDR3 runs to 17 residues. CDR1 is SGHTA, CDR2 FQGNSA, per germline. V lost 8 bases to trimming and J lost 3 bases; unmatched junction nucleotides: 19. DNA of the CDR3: TGTGCCAGCTCCCTAGGCTCCAGCGGACTAGGAGTCTACGAGCAGTACTTC. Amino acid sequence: CASSLGSSGLGVYEQYF.

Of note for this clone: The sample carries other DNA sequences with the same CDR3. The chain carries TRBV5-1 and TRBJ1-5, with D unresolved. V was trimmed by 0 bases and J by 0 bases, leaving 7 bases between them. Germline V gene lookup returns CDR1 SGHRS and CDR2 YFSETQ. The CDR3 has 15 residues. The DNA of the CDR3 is TGCGCCAGCAGCTTGGAAGGGCTTAGCAATCAGCCCCAGCATTTT. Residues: CASSLEGLSNQPQHF.

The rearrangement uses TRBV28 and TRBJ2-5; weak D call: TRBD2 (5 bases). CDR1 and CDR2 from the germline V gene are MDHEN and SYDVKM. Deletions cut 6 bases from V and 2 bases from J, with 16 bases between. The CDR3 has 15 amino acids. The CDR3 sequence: CASSRGPSRQETQYF. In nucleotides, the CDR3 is TGTGCCAGCAGCCGGGGTCCTTCCCGTCAAGAGACCCAGTACTTC.

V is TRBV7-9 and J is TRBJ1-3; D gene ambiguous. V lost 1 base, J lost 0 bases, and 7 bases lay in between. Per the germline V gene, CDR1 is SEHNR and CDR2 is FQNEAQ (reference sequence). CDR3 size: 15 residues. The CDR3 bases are TGTGCCAGCAGCTTAGTCGGTCTCTCTGGAAACACCATATATTTT. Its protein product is CASSLVGLSGNTIYF.

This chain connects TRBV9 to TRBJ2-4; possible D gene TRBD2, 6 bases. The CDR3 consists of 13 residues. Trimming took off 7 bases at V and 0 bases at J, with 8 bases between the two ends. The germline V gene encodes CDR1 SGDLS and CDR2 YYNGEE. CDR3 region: CASSGVAKNIQYF. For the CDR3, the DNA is TGTGCCAGCTCGGGGGTAGCCAAAAACATTCAGTACTTC.

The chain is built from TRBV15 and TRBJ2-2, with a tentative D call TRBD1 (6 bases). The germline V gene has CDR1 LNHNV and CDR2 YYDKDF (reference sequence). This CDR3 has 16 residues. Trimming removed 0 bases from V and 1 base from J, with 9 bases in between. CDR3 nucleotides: TGTGCCACCAGCAGAGATGTAGGGGGGAACACCGGGGAGCTGTTTTTT. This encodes CATSRDVGGNTGELFF.

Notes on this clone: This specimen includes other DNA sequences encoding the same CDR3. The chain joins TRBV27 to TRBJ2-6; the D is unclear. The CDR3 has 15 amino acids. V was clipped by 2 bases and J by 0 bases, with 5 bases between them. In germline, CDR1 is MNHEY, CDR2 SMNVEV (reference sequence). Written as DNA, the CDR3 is TGTGCCAGCAGTTTAGGCCCCTCTGGGGCCAACGTCCTGACTTTC. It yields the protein CASSLGPSGANVLTF.

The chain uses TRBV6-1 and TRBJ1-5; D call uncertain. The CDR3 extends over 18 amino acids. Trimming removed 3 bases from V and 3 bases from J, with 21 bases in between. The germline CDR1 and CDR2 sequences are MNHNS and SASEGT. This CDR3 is CASSDSLEISVINQPQHF. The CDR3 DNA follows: TGTGCCAGCAGTGATAGTTTGGAGATCTCGGTAATCAATCAGCCCCAGCATTTT.

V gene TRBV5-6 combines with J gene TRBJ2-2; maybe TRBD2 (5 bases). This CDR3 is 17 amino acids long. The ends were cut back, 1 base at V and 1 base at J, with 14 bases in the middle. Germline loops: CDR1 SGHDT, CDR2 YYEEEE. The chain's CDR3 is CASSLRWRTRNTGELFF. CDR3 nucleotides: TGTGCCAGCAGCTTGAGGTGGAGGACGAGGAACACCGGGGAGCTGTTTTTT.